Listed here are 26 T cell receptor beta chains from one sample, sequenced in a study of T-cell memory formation after mild COVID-19. TCRdb redid the calling of the 5' RACE reads with MiXCR, one entry per CDR3 protein. The repertoire includes approximately 450,000 distinct CDR3 sequences, 15% to 20% of them detected once, and over 9% sits in the top ten. Input material: PBMCs or a T cell subset sorted from them (not recorded which). Receptor source: an adult woman who had mild COVID-19 (a few samples of this study predate the infection). Cell type and time point are not known.

This clonotype was seen more than once but under ten times. This chain joins TRBV5-1 and TRBJ2-3, with TRBD2 identical over 9 bases. The V gene end was trimmed by 4 bases and the J gene end by 6 bases; junction bases not matched to a gene: 6. The germline CDR1 and CDR2 sequences are SGHRS and YFSETQ. The CDR3 is made up of 14 amino acids. The CDR3 region is CASSISGRRDTQYF. In DNA, the CDR3 is TGCGCCAGCAGCATTAGCGGGAGAAGGGATACGCAGTATTTT.

This clonotype was found a few times. This rearrangement joins TRBV6-5 to TRBJ1-2; TRBD1 might be the D (6 bases). The CDR3 length is 14 residues. Germline assignment: CDR1 MNHEY and CDR2 SVGAGI. The V and J ends lost 6 bases and 7 bases respectively, with 18 bases between them. CDR3 sequence reads: CASRSTGTKSGYTF. The CDR3 DNA sequence: TGTGCCAGCAGGTCTACCGGGACAAAGAGTGGCTACACCTTC.

The chain uses TRBV7-2 and TRBJ1-2; D is perhaps TRBD1 (5 bases). Germline V gene data show CDR1 as SGHTA and CDR2 as FQGNSA. The V and J ends lost 3 bases and 4 bases respectively, with 9 bases between them. This CDR3 has 13 residues. This chain's CDR3 is CASSLVGLYGYTF. The CDR3 bases are TGTGCCAGCAGCTTGGTGGGGCTCTATGGCTACACCTTC.

V gene TRBV2 combines with J gene TRBJ1-2; 11 bases fit TRBD1. The CDR3 runs to 13 residues. The germline CDR1 and CDR2 sequences are SNHLY and FYNNEI. The V segment lost 7 bases and the J segment 6 bases; nucleotides outside the gene matches: 4. This chain's CDR3 is CASTWDRGDGYTF. For the CDR3, the DNA is TGTGCCAGCACCTGGGACAGGGGGGATGGCTACACCTTC.

The rearrangement joins TRBV19 to TRBJ2-1; D not certain. The CDR3 is 13 residues long. Trimming shortened V by 1 base and J by 10 bases, and 11 bases separated the two germline ends. From germline, CDR1 is LNHDA and CDR2 SQIVND (reference sequence). The CDR3 region is CASSIASGTEQFF. The CDR3 bases are TGTGCCAGTAGTATAGCGTCTGGTACAGAGCAGTTCTTC.

The rearrangement uses TRBV9 and TRBJ2-5, with TRBD2 identical over 7 bases. Germline loops: CDR1 SGDLS, CDR2 YYNGEE. V gave up 2 bases and J gave up 4 bases; unmatched junction bases: 11. CDR3 length: 16 amino acids. The CDR3 coding sequence is TGTGCCAGCAGCGTGCGTGTGGGAGGGATGGGAGAGACCCAGTACTTC. Its protein is CASSVRVGGMGETQYF.

This clonotype was seen more than once but under ten times. The chain links TRBV2 to TRBJ2-7; TRBD1 matches at 7 bases. The CDR3 consists of 17 residues. The junction had 15 bases not matched to a gene; V was cut back by 4 bases and J by 3 bases. Germline CDR1 is SNHLY and CDR2 is FYNNEI. CDR3: CASSAVWAGTDFYEQYF. As DNA, the CDR3 is TGTGCCAGCAGTGCCGTTTGGGCCGGGACAGACTTCTACGAGCAGTACTTC.

This clonotype came up many times. The CDR3 is CASSFRQGETQYF. As DNA, the CDR3 is TGTGCCAGCAGTTTCCGACAGGGTGAGACCCAGTACTTC. V usage is TRBV12-3 or TRBV12-4 and J usage is TRBJ2-5, with TRBD1 matching 7 bases. With V trimmed by 3 bases and J by 5 bases, 3 bases remained unmatched. This CDR3 spans 13 amino acids.

V gene TRBV5-6 combines with J gene TRBJ2-7; D is perhaps TRBD1 (6 bases). Germline values: CDR1 SGHDT, CDR2 YYEEEE. The CDR3 runs to 15 residues. V dropped 4 bases and J dropped 3 bases, with 17 bases sitting between them. The CDR3 DNA sequence: TGTGCCAGCAGCCGTGGGACAAATATTTACTACGAGCAGTACTTC. The encoded protein is CASSRGTNIYYEQYF.

This clonotype occurred a few times. The chain carries TRBV9 and TRBJ2-1; TRBD2 matches 10 bases. CDR1 is SGDLS and CDR2 is YYNGEE in the germline V gene. This CDR3 has 15 residues. V gave up 0 bases and J gave up 7 bases; unmatched junction bases: 4. In nucleotides, the CDR3 is TGTGCCAGCAGCGTAGGCCTAGCGGGAGAAAATGAGCAGTTCTTC. Amino acids: CASSVGLAGENEQFF.

The sample holds a few counts of this clonotype. The rearrangement joins TRBV3-1 to TRBJ1-1; 7 positions agree with TRBD1. This CDR3 has 13 amino acids. The germline V gene encodes CDR1 LGHDT and CDR2 YNNKEL (reference sequence). The J segment lost 5 bases and the V segment lost 6 bases, leaving 6 bases of the junction unmatched. The CDR3 sequence: CASRRQGWTEAFF. Written as DNA, the CDR3 is TGTGCCAGCAGAAGACAGGGCTGGACTGAAGCTTTCTTT.

This clonotype has more than one count but fewer than ten. V is TRBV4-2 and J is TRBJ2-3, with 11 bases matching TRBD2. V was pared by 2 bases and J by 1 base, with 5 bases of the junction left unmatched. Per the germline V gene, CDR1 is LGHNA and CDR2 is YNFKEQ. The CDR3 runs to 17 residues. The CDR3 sequence is CASSQSGTSGGTDTQYF. The CDR3 DNA reads TGTGCCAGCAGCCAAAGCGGGACTAGCGGAGGCACAGATACGCAGTATTTT.

This clonotype was detected a few times. The V call is TRBV12-3 or TRBV12-4, the J call TRBJ2-7; D may correspond to TRBD1 or TRBD2 (6 bases each). The CDR3 loop spans 13 amino acids. Trimming removed 6 bases from V and 4 bases from J, with 13 bases in between. DNA of the CDR3: TGTGCCAGCAGCGGGGGCCGCCTTTACGAGCAGTACTTC. Translating it yields CASSGGRLYEQYF.

The table lists this clonotype with a few counts. This sequence joins TRBV20-1 and TRBJ2-1, with 8 bases identical to TRBD2. Unmatched junction bases numbered 5, after V lost 4 bases and J lost 6 bases. CDR3 size: 13 residues. The germline CDR1 and CDR2 sequences are DFQATT and SNEGSKA (reference sequence). For the CDR3, the DNA is TGCAGTGCTACTCGGACTAGCCTCAATGAGCAGTTCTTC. Encoded protein: CSATRTSLNEQFF.

The V and J genes are TRBV12-3 or TRBV12-4 and TRBJ1-1; 8 nucleotides line up with TRBD1. CDR3 length: 13 amino acids. The ends lost 2 bases at V and 11 bases at J; junction bases unmatched: 7. The DNA of the CDR3 is TGTGCCAGCAGTTTAAATGGGCGGACAGGGGCTTTCTTT. This translates into CASSLNGRTGAFF.

The chain links TRBV12-3 or TRBV12-4 to TRBJ2-3, with TRBD2 matching 13 bases. The CDR3 covers 15 residues. V gave up 4 bases and J gave up 4 bases; unmatched junction bases: 2. The DNA for the CDR3 is TGTGCCAGCAGTTACACTAGCGGGAGGGCAGATACGCAGTATTTT. Encoded protein: CASSYTSGRADTQYF.

This clonotype came up many times. The chain recombines TRBV5-6 with TRBJ2-1; D might be TRBD1 (5 bases). This CDR3 has 12 amino acids. CDR1 SGHDT and CDR2 YYEEEE come from the germline V gene. Trimming shortened V by 0 bases and J by 8 bases, and 6 bases separated the two germline ends. The CDR3 here is CASSLVGDEQFF. Here the CDR3 DNA reads TGTGCCAGCAGCTTGGTAGGGGATGAGCAGTTCTTC.

The gene calls are TRBV12-3 or TRBV12-4 and TRBJ1-2; no clear D. CDR3 size: 13 residues. Between the trimmed V and J ends, which lost 7 bases and 1 base, there was a span of 10 bases. The CDR3 DNA sequence: TGTGCCAGCACCCGTTCCGGTAACTATGGCTACACCTTC. As protein: CASTRSGNYGYTF.

The chain combines TRBV7-3 with TRBJ2-5; 7 bases map to TRBD2. Germline V gene lookup returns CDR1 SGHTA and CDR2 FQGTGA. The CDR3 length is 13 residues. The junction had 5 bases not matched to a gene; V was cut back by 5 bases and J by 5 bases. The CDR3 DNA reads as TGTGCCAGCAGCCGACTAGCACGGGAGACCCAGTACTTC. Its protein is CASSRLARETQYF.

The V call is TRBV3-1, the J call TRBJ2-7; tentative D call: TRBD2 (5 bases). Germline V gene sequence: CDR1 LGHDT, CDR2 YNNKEL (reference sequence). The CDR3 is 15 amino acids. V dropped 1 base and J dropped 1 base, with 11 bases sitting between them. The CDR3 reads CASSQGWTLSYEQYF. The DNA for the CDR3 is TGTGCCAGCAGCCAAGGGTGGACTCTTTCCTACGAGCAGTACTTC.

This clonotype has only one observation. The chain couples TRBV19 to TRBJ1-6, with 10 bases that match TRBD1. Per the germline V gene, CDR1 is LNHDA and CDR2 is SQIVND (reference sequence). The CDR3 has 15 amino acids. V dropped 7 bases and J dropped 5; count of bases not matched to a gene: 5. Here the CDR3 DNA reads TGTGCCAGTAAGTCGACAGGGGGCGATAATTCACCCCTCCACTTT. This translates into CASKSTGGDNSPLHF.

The CDR3 nucleotides are TGTGCCAGCAGTGAAGGGGTCAACGTGTACGAGCAGTACTTC. This codes for CASSEGVNVYEQYF. The rearrangement joins TRBV2 to TRBJ2-7; no reliable D call. V lost 1 base and J 4 bases, leaving 11 bases between the germline ends. The CDR3 has 14 amino acids. Germline CDR1 reads SNHLY; CDR2 reads FYNNEI.

This clonotype was found a few times. The chain combines TRBV18 with TRBJ2-7; the D gene is possibly TRBD1 (5 bases). Germline CDR1 is KGHSH and CDR2 is LQKENI. V lost 1 base to trimming and J lost 6 bases, with 7 bases between them. There are 12 residues in the CDR3. Here the CDR3 DNA reads TGTGCCAGCTCACCACAGGGGCTCGAGCAGTACTTC. This gives the protein CASSPQGLEQYF.

This clonotype came up a few times. J is TRBJ2-3 and V is TRBV11-2; D is possibly TRBD2 (6 bases). Germline V lookup: CDR1 SGHAT, CDR2 FQNNGV. The V and J ends lost 5 bases and 6 bases respectively, with 12 bases between them. The CDR3 covers 13 residues. The CDR3 sequence: CASSQGAGDTQYF. In DNA, the CDR3 is TGTGCCAGCAGCCAAGGGGCGGGGGATACGCAGTATTTT.

A few counts support this clonotype. The chain uses TRBV6-6 and TRBJ1-2; D remains ambiguous. Germline V lookup: CDR1 MNHNY, CDR2 SVGAGI (reference sequence). The CDR3 spans 17 residues. Trimming removed 4 bases from V and 1 base from J, with 19 bases in between. CDR3: CASSSPWVTAVNYGYTF. Written as DNA, the CDR3 is TGTGCCAGCAGTTCCCCCTGGGTCACAGCAGTTAACTATGGCTACACCTTC.

This chain joins TRBV4-2 and TRBJ2-4; D tentatively reads TRBD1 or TRBD2 (5 bases each). Germline V CDR1 and CDR2: LGHNA, YNFKEQ. CDR3 length: 19 residues. The V end was cut by 1 base, the J end by 5 bases, with 24 bases between. The CDR3 reads CASSQGRMRGAPRENIQYF. The CDR3 coding sequence is TGTGCCAGCAGCCAAGGGAGAATGCGAGGGGCCCCTCGGGAAAACATTCAGTACTTC.